The entry below gives a single T cell receptor beta chain sequence along with its context. Its antigen is still unknown. Time point in this sample: patch test 1, 2 weeks after DPC sensitization. Specified treatment: therapeutic diphenylcyclopropenone sensitization with weekly scalp DPC. This sample is part of a study of human T cells and chemical hapten exposure. Points from the study as a whole: Unchanged with DPC sensitization were TCRs above 1 in 1000 frequency. Because they had alopecia, donors may respond immunologically unlike healthy people.

Unique molecular identifiers were attached to individual cDNA molecules during library preparation. MiXCR, applied by TCRdb to the RACE reads, yields one record per CDR3 protein. The sample contains under 65,000 distinct CDR3 sequences, roughly 9.5% of which appear only once. Sample: whole blood, taken in connection with sensitization to the hapten diphenylcyclopropenone (DPC). This clonotype was sampled from a woman in her fifties or sixties with alopecia areata. Some clones in this sample may be carry-over from other donors' samples.

The CDR3 nucleotides read TGTGCCAGCAGCTTGGGCTCCCTGGGCGGGAGTAAAGGCTACGAGCAGTACTTC. This codes for CASSLGSLGGSKGYEQYF. This chain connects TRBV5-5 to TRBJ2-7, with 7 bases identical to TRBD2. The V gene's germline CDR1 is SGHKS and CDR2 YYEKEE (reference sequence). This CDR3 comprises 18 residues. V was clipped by 0 bases and J by 3 bases; unmatched bases: 15.